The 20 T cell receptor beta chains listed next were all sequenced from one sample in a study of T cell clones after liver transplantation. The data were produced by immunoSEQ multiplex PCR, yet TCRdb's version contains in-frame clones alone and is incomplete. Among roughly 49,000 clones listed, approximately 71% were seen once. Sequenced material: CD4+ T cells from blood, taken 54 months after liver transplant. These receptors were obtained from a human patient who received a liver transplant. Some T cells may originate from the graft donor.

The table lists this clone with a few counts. CDR3 region: CASSSFKAGANVLTF. For the CDR3, the DNA is TGTGCCAGCAGCTCCTTTAAGGCTGGGGCCAACGTCCTGACTTTC. The chain combines TRBV13 with TRBJ2-6; D unclear. The CDR3 totals 15 residues. The germline V and J ends were trimmed by 4 bases and 2 bases, with 9 bases remaining between them. CDR1 and CDR2 (germline): PRHDT, FYEKMQ (reference sequence).

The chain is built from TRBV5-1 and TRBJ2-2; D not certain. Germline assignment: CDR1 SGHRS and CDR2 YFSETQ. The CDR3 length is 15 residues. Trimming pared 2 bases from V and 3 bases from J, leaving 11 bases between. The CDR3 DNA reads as TGCGCCAGCAGCTTAGTAGGTTTGGACACCGGGGAGCTGTTTTTT. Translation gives CASSLVGLDTGELFF.

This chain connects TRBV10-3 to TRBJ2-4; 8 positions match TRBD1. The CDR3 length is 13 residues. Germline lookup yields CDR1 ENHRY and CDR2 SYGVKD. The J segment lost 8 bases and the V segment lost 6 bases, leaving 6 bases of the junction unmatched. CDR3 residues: CAIRLGQGDIQYF. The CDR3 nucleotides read TGTGCCATCAGACTCGGACAGGGAGACATTCAGTACTTC.

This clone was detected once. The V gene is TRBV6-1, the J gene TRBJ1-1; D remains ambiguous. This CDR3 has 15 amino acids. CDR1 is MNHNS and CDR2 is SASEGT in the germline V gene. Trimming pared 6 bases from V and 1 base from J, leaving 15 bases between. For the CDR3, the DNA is TGTGCCAGCAGACCGAAGGTTGTCGGGAACACTGAAGCTTTCTTT. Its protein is CASRPKVVGNTEAFF.

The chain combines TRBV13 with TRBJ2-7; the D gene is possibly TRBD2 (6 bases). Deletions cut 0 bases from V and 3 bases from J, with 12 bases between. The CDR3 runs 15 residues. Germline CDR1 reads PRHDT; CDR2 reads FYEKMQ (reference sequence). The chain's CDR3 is CASSLGGGLSYEQYF. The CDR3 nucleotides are TGTGCCAGCAGCTTAGGAGGTGGACTAAGCTACGAGCAGTACTTC.

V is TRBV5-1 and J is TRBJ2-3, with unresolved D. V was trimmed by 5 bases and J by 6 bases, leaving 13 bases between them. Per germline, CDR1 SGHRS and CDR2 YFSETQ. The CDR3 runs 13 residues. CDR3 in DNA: TGCGCCAGCAGAATAGGTGGGCGCGATACGCAGTATTTT. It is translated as CASRIGGRDTQYF.

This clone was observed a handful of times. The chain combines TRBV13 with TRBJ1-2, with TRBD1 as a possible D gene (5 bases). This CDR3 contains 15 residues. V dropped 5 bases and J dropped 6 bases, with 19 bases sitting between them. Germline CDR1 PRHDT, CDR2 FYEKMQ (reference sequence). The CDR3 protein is CASSPGWQGENGYTF. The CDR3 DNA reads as TGTGCCAGCAGCCCCGGCTGGCAGGGAGAGAATGGCTACACCTTC. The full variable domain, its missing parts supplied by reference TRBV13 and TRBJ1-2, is AAGVIQSPRHLIKEKRETATLKCYPIPRHDTVYWYQQGPGQDPQFLISFYEKMQSDKGSIPDRFSAQQFSDYHSELNMSSLELGDSALYFCASSPGWQGENGYTFGSGTRLTVV.

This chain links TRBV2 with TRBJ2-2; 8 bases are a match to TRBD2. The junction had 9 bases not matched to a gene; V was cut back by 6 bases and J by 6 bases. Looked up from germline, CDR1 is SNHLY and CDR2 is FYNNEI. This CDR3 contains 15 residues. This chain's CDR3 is CASRRVGLGPGELFF. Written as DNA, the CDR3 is TGTGCCAGCAGACGTGTGGGACTAGGCCCCGGGGAGCTGTTTTTT. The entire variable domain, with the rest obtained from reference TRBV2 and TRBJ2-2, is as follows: EPEVTQTPSHQVTQMGQEVILRCVPISNHLYFYWYRQILGQKVEFLVSFYNNEISEKSEIFDDQFSVERPDGSNFTLKIRSTKLEDSAMYFCASRRVGLGPGELFFGEGSRLTVL.

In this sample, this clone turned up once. DNA of the CDR3: TGTGCCAGCAGAATCTCTAGCGGGGCCCCCCCAGATACGCAGTATTTT. As protein: CASRISSGAPPDTQYF. This chain links TRBV11-2 with TRBJ2-3; 9 nucleotides align to TRBD2. V shed 6 bases, J shed 4 bases, and the junction held 11 bases outside the gene matches. CDR3 length: 16 residues. The germline gives CDR1 SGHAT, CDR2 FQNNGV.

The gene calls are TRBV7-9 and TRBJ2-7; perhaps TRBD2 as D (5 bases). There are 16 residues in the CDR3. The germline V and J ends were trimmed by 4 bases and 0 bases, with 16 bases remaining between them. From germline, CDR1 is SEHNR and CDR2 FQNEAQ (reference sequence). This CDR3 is CASSSLRTGSSYEQYF. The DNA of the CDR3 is TGTGCCAGCAGCTCCCTTCGGACGGGAAGCTCCTACGAGCAGTACTTC. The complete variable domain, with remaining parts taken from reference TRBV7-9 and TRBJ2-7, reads DTGVSQNPRHKITKRGQNVTFRCDPISEHNRLYWYRQTLGQGPEFLTYFQNEAQLEKSRLLSDRFSAERPKGSFSTLEIQRTEQGDSAMYLCASSSLRTGSSYEQYFGPGTRLTVT.

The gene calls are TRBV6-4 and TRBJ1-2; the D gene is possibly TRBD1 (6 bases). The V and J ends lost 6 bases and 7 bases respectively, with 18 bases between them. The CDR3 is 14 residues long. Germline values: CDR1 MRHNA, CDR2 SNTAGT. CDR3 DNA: TGTGCCAGCAGACCCACAGGGATGCAGTTTGGCTACACCTTC. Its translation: CASRPTGMQFGYTF.

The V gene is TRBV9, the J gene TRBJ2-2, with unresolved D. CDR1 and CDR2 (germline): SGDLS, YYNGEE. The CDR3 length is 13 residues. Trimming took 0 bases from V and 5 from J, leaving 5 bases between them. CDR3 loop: CASSVDETGELFF. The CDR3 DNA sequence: TGTGCCAGCAGCGTAGACGAGACCGGGGAGCTGTTTTTT.

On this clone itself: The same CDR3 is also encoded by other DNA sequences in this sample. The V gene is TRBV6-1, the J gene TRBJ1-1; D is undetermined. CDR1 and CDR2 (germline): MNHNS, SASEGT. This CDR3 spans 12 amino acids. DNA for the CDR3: TGTGCGGGCATGGGAGACAACACTGAAGCTTTCTTT. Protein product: CAGMGDNTEAFF.

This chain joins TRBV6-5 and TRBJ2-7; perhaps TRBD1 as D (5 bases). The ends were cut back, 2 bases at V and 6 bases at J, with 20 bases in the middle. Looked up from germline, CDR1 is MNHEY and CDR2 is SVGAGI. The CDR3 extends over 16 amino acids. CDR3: CASSYTYRTAEGEQYF. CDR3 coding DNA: TGTGCCAGCAGTTACACCTACAGGACGGCGGAAGGCGAGCAGTACTTC.

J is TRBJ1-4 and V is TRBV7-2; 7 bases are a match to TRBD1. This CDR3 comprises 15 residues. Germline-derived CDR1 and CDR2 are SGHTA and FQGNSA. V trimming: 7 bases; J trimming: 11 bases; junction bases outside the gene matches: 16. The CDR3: CASMLAGRGRSKLFF. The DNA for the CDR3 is TGTGCCAGCATGTTAGCTGGCAGGGGGAGATCGAAACTGTTTTTT.

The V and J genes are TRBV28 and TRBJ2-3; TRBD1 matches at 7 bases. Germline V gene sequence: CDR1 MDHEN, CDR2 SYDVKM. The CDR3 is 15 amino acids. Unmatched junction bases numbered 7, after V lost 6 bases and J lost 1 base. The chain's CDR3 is CASRVDRGRTDTQYF. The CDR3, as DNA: TGTGCCAGCAGAGTAGATAGGGGGCGCACAGATACGCAGTATTTT.

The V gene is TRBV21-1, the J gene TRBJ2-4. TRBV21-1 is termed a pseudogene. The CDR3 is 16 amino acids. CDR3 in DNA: TGTGCCAGCAGCAAAGGGACCGATATAGCCAAAAACATTCAGTACTTC. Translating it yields CASSKGTDIAKNIQYF.

The CDR3, as DNA: TGCGCCAGCAGTCCACAGGGGGCAGGAGAAGATACGCAGTATTTT. The encoded protein is CASSPQGAGEDTQYF. The V call is TRBV10-2, the J call TRBJ2-3; TRBD1 matches at 9 bases. The CDR3 has 15 amino acids. The ends lost 5 bases at V and 5 bases at J; junction bases unmatched: 8. Germline V gene data show CDR1 as WSHSY and CDR2 as SAAADI.

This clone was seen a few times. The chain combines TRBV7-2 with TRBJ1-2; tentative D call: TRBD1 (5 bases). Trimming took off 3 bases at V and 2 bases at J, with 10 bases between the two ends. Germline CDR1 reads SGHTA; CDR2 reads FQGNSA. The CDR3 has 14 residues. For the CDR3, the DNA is TGTGCCAGCAGCTTCGGGACTTTCAACTATGGCTACACCTTC. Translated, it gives CASSFGTFNYGYTF.

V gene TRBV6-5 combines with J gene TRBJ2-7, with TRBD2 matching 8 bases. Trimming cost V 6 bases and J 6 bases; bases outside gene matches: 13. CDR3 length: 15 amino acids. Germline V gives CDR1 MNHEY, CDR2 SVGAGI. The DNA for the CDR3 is TGTGCCAGCAGCCGAGGGACTAGATTAGTTTCCGAGCAGTACTTC. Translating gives CASSRGTRLVSEQYF.